This TCR beta chain emerged from a study of molecular identifiers for immune sequencing clone quantification. The length of the CDR3 is 15 residues. Trimming shortened V by 0 bases and J by 5 bases, and 11 bases separated the two germline ends. Germline V CDR1 and CDR2: MNHEY, SMNVEV (reference sequence). This clonotype was counted many times. TCRdb re-analysed the PCR reads in MiXCR, keeping a single row per CDR3 protein. The sample holds over 600,000 distinct CDR3 sequences, roughly 21% seen once. The chain has TRBV27 and TRBJ2-1, with D possibly TRBD1 on 5 matching bases. The receptor comes from a human donor in good health. Some libraries in this study had Jurkat cell RNA spiked in. The sequenced sample was naive CD8+ T cells from blood, with Jurkat cell RNA spiked in. Subset indicated: FACS-sorted CD8+CD4-CCR7+CD45RA+ naive T cells. The CDR3 DNA reads TGTGCCAGCAGTTTATCTAGGGGCCTTAACAATGAGCAGTTCTTC. Its translation: CASSLSRGLNNEQFF.